The source of this T cell receptor beta chain is a study of blood T cell repertoires in COVID-19. The wider study: PBMCs, B-cell-depleted T cells, or T cells provided the cDNA or gDNA that made up the material.

In the original processing: Researchers report that nucleated cell counts were estimated from reference gene primer amplification. Profiling relied on immunoSEQ multiplex PCR, and the TCRdb table lists in-frame clones only, not all of them. The DNA gave D and trimming, while V, J and clone size come from that table. This sample carries about 110,000 clones, more than 75% of them seen once, and the ten largest clones take approximately 3.4%. V gave up 2 bases and J gave up 9 bases; unmatched junction bases: 9. The CDR3 runs to 15 residues. Per germline, CDR1 KGHSH and CDR2 LQKENI. Input material: peripheral blood. The TCR originated in a woman aged 50 to 60 with acute or convalescent COVID-19. The chain combines TRBV18 with TRBJ2-1, with 8 bases identical to TRBD2. CDR3: CASSPAGLGRVEQFF. In DNA, the CDR3 is TGTGCCAGCTCACCAGCGGGACTAGGGAGGGTTGAGCAGTTCTTC. The whole variable domain, remainder taken from reference TRBV18 and TRBJ2-1, is NAGVMQNPRHLVRRRGQEARLRCSPMKGHSHVYWYRQLPEEGLKFMVYLQKENIIDESGMPKERFSAEFPKEGPSILRIQQVVRGDSAAYFCASSPAGLGRVEQFFGPGTRLTVL.